Sequencing of this T cell receptor (beta chain) was carried out in a study of T-cell memory formation after mild COVID-19. Trimming shortened V by 8 bases and J by 1 base, and 10 bases separated the two germline ends. The germline V gene has CDR1 KGHDR and CDR2 SFDVKD. This CDR3 contains 14 residues. In TCRdb, the 5' RACE reads were re-called with MiXCR into one record per CDR3 protein. The sample gives 500,000 to 600,000 distinct CDR3 sequences, roughly 18% of which show up once; around 13% is in the top ten. Regarding this clonotype: What it binds is not known.

Study-wide results and caveats: CD4+ contracting clones were found mainly in CM and EM, and CD8+ ones in EMRA.

Sequenced sample: PBMCs or a T cell subset sorted from them (not recorded which). The rearrangement uses TRBV24-1 and TRBJ2-2; D gene unclear. The receptor comes from an adult woman who had mild COVID-19 (a few samples of this study predate the infection). Cell type and time point are not known. The chain's CDR3 is CATNGEKNTGELFF. In nucleotides, the CDR3 is TGTGCCACCAATGGGGAAAAGAACACCGGGGAGCTGTTTTTT.